The T cell receptor (beta chain) under discussion was sequenced for a study of T cell responses to AZD1222 COVID-19 vaccine. Findings and caveats of the study: At 160-218 and 743-854, vaccine-associated CD4 TCRs were dominant, and they spanned spike.

Remarks on this clone: Its antigen is unidentified.

The table came from immunoSEQ multiplex PCR; TCRdb's copy has only in-frame clones and leaves some out. There are more than 150,000 clones in the sample; about 87% occur only once, and approximately 2.7% lies in the top ten. In germline, CDR1 is DFQATT, CDR2 SNEGSKA (reference sequence). The CDR3 contains 14 residues. V lost 3 bases, J lost 4 bases, and 10 bases lay in between. The chain has TRBV20-1 and TRBJ1-6, with D possibly matching TRBD1 (6 bases). Here the sequenced sample was peripheral blood, taken on day 0 of MenACWY control vaccination. This receptor was obtained from an adult in good health. The CDR3 bases are TGCAGTGCTAGTGGGGGGCAGTATAATTCACCCCTCCACTTT. This encodes CSASGGQYNSPLHF.